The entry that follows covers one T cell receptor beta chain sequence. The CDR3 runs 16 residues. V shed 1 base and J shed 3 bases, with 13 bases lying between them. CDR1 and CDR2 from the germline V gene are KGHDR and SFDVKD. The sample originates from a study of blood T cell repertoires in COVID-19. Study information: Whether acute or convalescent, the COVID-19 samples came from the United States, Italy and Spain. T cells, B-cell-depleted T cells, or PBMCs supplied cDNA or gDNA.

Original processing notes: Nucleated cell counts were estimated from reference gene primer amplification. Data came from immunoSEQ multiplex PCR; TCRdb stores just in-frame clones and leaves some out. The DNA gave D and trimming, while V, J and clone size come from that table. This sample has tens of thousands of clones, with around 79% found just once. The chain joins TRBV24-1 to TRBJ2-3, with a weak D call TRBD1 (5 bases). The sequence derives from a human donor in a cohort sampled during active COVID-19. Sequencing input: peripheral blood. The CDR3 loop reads CATSDLSRVGTDTQYF. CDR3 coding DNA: TGTGCCACCAGTGATTTAAGCAGGGTAGGGACAGATACGCAGTATTTT.